Sequencing of this TCR beta chain was carried out in a study of T-cell memory formation after mild COVID-19. TCRdb passed the 5' RACE reads through MiXCR, listing each CDR3 protein once. The table has roughly 310,000 distinct CDR3 sequences, 15% to 20% seen once. This clonotype occurred a few times. Its antigen is as yet unknown. V lost 11 bases and J 0 bases, leaving 20 bases between the germline ends. Germline lookup yields CDR1 ENHRY and CDR2 SYGVKD. CDR3 length: 16 amino acids. Overall study findings and caveats: Pre-infection memory already had some responding clones, implying cross-reactive memory joined.

Sequencing was carried out using PBMCs or a T cell subset sorted from them (not recorded which). The TCR comes from a man aged 18-30 years who had mild COVID-19 (a few samples of this study predate the infection). Cell type and time point are not known. J is TRBJ1-3 and V is TRBV10-3, with D perhaps matching TRBD1 (5 bases). As DNA, the CDR3 is TGTGCCTCCCCGGGACGGATATTCTTCTCTGGAAACACCATATATTTT. Its protein is CASPGRIFFSGNTIYF.